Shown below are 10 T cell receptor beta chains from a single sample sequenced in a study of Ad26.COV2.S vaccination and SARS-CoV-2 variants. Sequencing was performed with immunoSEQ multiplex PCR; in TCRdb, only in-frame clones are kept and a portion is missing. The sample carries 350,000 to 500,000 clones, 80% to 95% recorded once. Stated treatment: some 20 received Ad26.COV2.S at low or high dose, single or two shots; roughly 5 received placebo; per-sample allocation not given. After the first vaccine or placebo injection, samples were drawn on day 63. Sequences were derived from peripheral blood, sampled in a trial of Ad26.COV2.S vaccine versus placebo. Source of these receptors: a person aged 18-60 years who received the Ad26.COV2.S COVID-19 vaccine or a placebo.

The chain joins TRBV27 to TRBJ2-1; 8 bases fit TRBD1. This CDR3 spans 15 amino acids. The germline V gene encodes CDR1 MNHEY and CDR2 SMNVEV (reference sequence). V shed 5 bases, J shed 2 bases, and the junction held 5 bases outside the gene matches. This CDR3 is CASSLPTGAYNEQFF. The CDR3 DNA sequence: TGTGCCAGCAGTCTCCCGACAGGGGCCTACAATGAGCAGTTCTTC.

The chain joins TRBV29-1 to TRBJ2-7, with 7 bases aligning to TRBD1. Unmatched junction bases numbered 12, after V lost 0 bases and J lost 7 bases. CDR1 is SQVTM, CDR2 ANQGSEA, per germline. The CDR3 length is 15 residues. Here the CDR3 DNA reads TGCAGCGTTGAAGATAGGACAGGCCTTTTGGGTGAGCAGTACTTC. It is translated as CSVEDRTGLLGEQYF.

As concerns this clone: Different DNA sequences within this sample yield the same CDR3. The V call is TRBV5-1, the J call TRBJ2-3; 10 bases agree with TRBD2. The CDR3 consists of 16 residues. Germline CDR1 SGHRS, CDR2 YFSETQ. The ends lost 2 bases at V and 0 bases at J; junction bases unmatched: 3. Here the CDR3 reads CASSLGLAASTDTQYF. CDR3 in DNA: TGCGCCAGCAGCTTAGGACTAGCGGCAAGCACAGATACGCAGTATTTT.

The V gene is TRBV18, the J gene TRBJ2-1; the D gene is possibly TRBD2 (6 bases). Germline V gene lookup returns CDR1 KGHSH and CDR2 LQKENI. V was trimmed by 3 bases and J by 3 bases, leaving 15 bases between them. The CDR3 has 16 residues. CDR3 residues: CASSPGGRGNYNEQFF. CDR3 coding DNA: TGTGCCAGCTCACCGGGGGGACGGGGTAACTACAATGAGCAGTTCTTC. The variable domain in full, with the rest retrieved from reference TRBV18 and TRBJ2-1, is NAGVMQNPRHLVRRRGQEARLRCSPMKGHSHVYWYRQLPEEGLKFMVYLQKENIIDESGMPKERFSAEFPKEGPSILRIQQVVRGDSAAYFCASSPGGRGNYNEQFFGPGTRLTVL.

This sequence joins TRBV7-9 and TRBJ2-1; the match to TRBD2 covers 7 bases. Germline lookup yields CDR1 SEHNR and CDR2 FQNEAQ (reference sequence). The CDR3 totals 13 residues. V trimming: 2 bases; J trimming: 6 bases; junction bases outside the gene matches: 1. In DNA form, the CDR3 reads TGTGCCAGCAGCTTATTAGCGGGCAATGAGCAGTTCTTC. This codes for CASSLLAGNEQFF.

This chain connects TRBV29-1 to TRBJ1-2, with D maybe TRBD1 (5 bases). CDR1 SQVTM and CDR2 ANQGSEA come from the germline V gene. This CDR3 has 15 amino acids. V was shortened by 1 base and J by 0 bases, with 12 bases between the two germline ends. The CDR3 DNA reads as TGCAGCGTTGAAGGGGGGGAGGAGGCTAACTATGGCTACACCTTC. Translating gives CSVEGGEEANYGYTF.

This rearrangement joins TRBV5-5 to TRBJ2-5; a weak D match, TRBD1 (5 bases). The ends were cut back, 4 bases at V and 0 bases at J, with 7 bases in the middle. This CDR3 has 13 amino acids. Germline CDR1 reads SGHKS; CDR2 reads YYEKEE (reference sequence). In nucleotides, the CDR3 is TGTGCCAGCAGCCGACAGTACCAAGAGACCCAGTACTTC. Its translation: CASSRQYQETQYF.

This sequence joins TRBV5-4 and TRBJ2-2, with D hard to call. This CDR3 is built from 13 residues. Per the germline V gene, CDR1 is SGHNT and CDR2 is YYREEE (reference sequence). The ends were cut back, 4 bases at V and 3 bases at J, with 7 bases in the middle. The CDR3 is CASSGGYTGELFF. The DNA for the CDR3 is TGTGCCAGCAGCGGCGGTTACACCGGGGAGCTGTTTTTT.

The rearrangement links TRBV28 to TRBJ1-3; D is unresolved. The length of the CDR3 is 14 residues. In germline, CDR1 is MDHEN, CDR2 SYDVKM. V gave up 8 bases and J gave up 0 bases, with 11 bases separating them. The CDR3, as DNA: TGTGCCAGCTCTCAGTCGTCCTCTGGAAACACCATATATTTT. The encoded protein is CASSQSSSGNTIYF.

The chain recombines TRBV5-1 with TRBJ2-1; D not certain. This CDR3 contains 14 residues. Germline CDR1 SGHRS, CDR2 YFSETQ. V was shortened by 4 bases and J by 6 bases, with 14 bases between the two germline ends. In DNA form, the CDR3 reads TGCGCCAGCAGCCCCAAGGCCGGATTCAATGAGCAGTTCTTC. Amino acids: CASSPKAGFNEQFF. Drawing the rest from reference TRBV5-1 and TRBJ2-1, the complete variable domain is KAGVTQTPRYLIKTRGQQVTLSCSPISGHRSVSWYQQTPGQGLQFLFEYFSETQRNKGNFPGRFSGRQFSNSRSEMNVSTLELGDSALYLCASSPKAGFNEQFFGPGTRLTVL.